One and the same sample provided the 29 T cell receptor beta chains below, sequenced in a study of blood T cell repertoires in COVID-19. TCRdb's copy holds only in-frame clones and misses some; the assay was immunoSEQ multiplex PCR. The table records approximately 110,000 clones, about 76% of them present only once. Sequenced input: peripheral blood. These receptors originate from a man at least 80 years old with acute or convalescent COVID-19.

V usage is TRBV3-1 (or the pseudogene TRBV3-2) and J usage is TRBJ2-1; the D is unclear. Trimming took 3 bases from V and 9 from J, leaving 12 bases between them. Germline values: CDR1 LGHDT, CDR2 YNNKEL (reference sequence). The length of the CDR3 is 13 residues. CDR3 in DNA: TGTGCCAGCAGCCACTCTAAACAGTCTGAGCAGTTCTTC. Its protein product is CASSHSKQSEQFF.

This clone occurred a few times. The chain links TRBV4-1 to TRBJ2-5; a possible D gene is TRBD2 (5 bases). Trimming left V 3 bases short and J 3 bases short, with 14 bases between. Germline V gives CDR1 MGHRA, CDR2 YSYEKL. The CDR3 extends over 15 amino acids. The CDR3 sequence: CASSHSGLAKETQYF. CDR3 DNA sequence: TGCGCCAGCAGCCACTCTGGTCTAGCCAAAGAGACCCAGTACTTC.

On this clone: Other DNA sequences in this specimen translate into the identical CDR3. The CDR3 DNA reads as TGTGCCACGTCGACAGGGGGCGCGGGCAATCAGCCCCAGCATTTT. It codes for CATSTGGAGNQPQHF. The chain uses TRBV24-1 and TRBJ1-5, with 10 bases that match TRBD1. CDR1 and CDR2 from the germline V gene are KGHDR and SFDVKD. CDR3 length: 15 residues. The V segment lost 10 bases and the J segment 2 bases; nucleotides outside the gene matches: 7.

The chain links TRBV7-9 to TRBJ1-2; D perhaps matches TRBD1 (6 bases). V was shortened by 2 bases and J by 9 bases, with 19 bases between the two germline ends. This CDR3 spans 15 amino acids. CDR1 is SEHNR and CDR2 is FQNEAQ in the germline V gene (reference sequence). The CDR3 loop is CASSLHFRDIRSYTF. CDR3 DNA: TGTGCCAGCAGCTTACACTTCCGGGACATACGCAGCTACACCTTC.

In this sample, this clone turned up once. The V and J genes are TRBV27 and TRBJ1-2; D not resolved. The CDR3 totals 13 residues. Germline V lookup: CDR1 MNHEY, CDR2 SMNVEV (reference sequence). The V end was cut by 8 bases, the J end by 3 bases, with 13 bases between. The CDR3 reads CASLGGHDYGYTF. Here the CDR3 DNA reads TGTGCCAGCTTAGGAGGGCATGACTATGGCTACACCTTC.

This clone showed up just once. This chain uses TRBV28 with TRBJ1-4, with TRBD1 matching 7 bases. The CDR3 length is 14 residues. CDR1 and CDR2 (germline): MDHEN, SYDVKM. J gave up 5 bases and V 2 bases, and 2 bases lay outside the gene matches. The CDR3 DNA reads as TGTGCCAGCAGTTTAAGACAGGGCAATGAAAAACTGTTTTTT. This codes for CASSLRQGNEKLFF.

The chain uses TRBV28 and TRBJ1-2; no reliable D call. The CDR3 contains 14 residues. CDR1 and CDR2 (germline): MDHEN, SYDVKM. V was pared by 2 bases and J by 0 bases, with 7 bases between. CDR3 loop: CASSLTGANYGYTF. The CDR3 nucleotides read TGTGCCAGCAGTTTAACGGGAGCTAACTATGGCTACACCTTC.

The rearrangement uses TRBV28 and TRBJ1-2; 8 bases are a match to TRBD1. The CDR3 runs 15 residues. Germline CDR1 and CDR2: MDHEN and SYDVKM. Trimming removed 7 bases from V and 4 bases from J; junction bases left unmatched: 11. The CDR3, as DNA: TGTGCCAGCACAGGGGGCGATAAATCCTTCTATGGCTACACCTTC. Amino acids: CASTGGDKSFYGYTF.

The V call is TRBV5-1, the J call TRBJ1-1, with 9 bases aligning to TRBD1. The CDR3 has 15 amino acids. The V gene end was trimmed by 2 bases and the J gene end by 7 bases; junction bases not matched to a gene: 9. Germline assignment: CDR1 SGHRS and CDR2 YFSETQ. CDR3 nucleotide sequence: TGCGCCAGCAGCTTTTACGGGACAGGGAACGGTGAAGCTTTCTTT. As protein: CASSFYGTGNGEAFF.

The chain joins TRBV18 to TRBJ1-4; 9 bases match TRBD1. V was clipped by 3 bases and J by 13 bases; unmatched bases: 12. CDR1 and CDR2 (germline): KGHSH, LQKENI. CDR3 size: 15 residues. For the CDR3, the DNA is TGTGCCAGCTCACCCGCCGGGACAGGGTACGTGGGACTGTTTTTT. Encoded protein: CASSPAGTGYVGLFF.

This chain joins TRBV10-1 and TRBJ2-7, with D possibly TRBD2 on 5 matching bases. V was clipped by 3 bases and J by 4 bases, with 13 bases between them. CDR1 and CDR2 from the germline V gene are WNHNN and SYGVQD (reference sequence). This CDR3 is built from 14 residues. CDR3 region: CASSDPGRVYEQYF. Written as DNA, the CDR3 is TGCGCCAGCAGTGACCCGGGAAGGGTATACGAGCAGTACTTC.

J is TRBJ1-1 and V is TRBV27, with 7 positions matching TRBD1. Germline V gives CDR1 MNHEY, CDR2 SMNVEV (reference sequence). J gave up 0 bases and V 5 bases, and 12 bases lay outside the gene matches. The CDR3 is made up of 17 amino acids. CDR3 residues: CASSPYRGQVMNTEAFF. The CDR3 nucleotides are TGTGCCAGCAGTCCTTATCGCGGACAGGTAATGAACACTGAAGCTTTCTTT.

This chain uses TRBV4-1 with TRBJ2-3; 8 bases align to TRBD2. V was pared by 0 bases and J by 10 bases, with 9 bases of the junction left unmatched. Germline V lookup: CDR1 MGHRA, CDR2 YSYEKL. This CDR3 is built from 15 residues. CDR3 sequence reads: CASSQDPSGRSPQYF. The DNA of the CDR3 is TGCGCCAGCAGCCAAGATCCGAGCGGGAGATCCCCGCAGTATTTT.

The chain is built from TRBV28 and TRBJ2-1, with TRBD2 identical over 7 bases. This CDR3 is built from 15 residues. Per the germline V gene, CDR1 is MDHEN and CDR2 is SYDVKM. J lost 3 bases, V lost 6 bases, and 8 bases had no gene match. CDR3 residues: CASSWGGEGYNEQFF. CDR3 nucleotides: TGTGCCAGCAGCTGGGGAGGGGAGGGCTACAATGAGCAGTTCTTC.

J is TRBJ2-7 and V is TRBV9; tentatively, D is TRBD1 (6 bases). The CDR3 extends over 13 amino acids. Germline CDR1 is SGDLS and CDR2 is YYNGEE. The V end was cut by 3 bases, the J end by 3 bases, with 10 bases between. The CDR3 DNA is TGTGCCAGCAGCGGACAACAGGGCTACGAGCAGTACTTC. It is translated as CASSGQQGYEQYF.

The V call is TRBV29-1, the J call TRBJ1-4; tentatively, D is TRBD1 (6 bases). The CDR3 has 13 amino acids. Trimming took 3 bases from V and 6 from J, leaving 11 bases between them. The germline gives CDR1 SQVTM, CDR2 ANQGSEA. The chain's CDR3 is CSVEMTGYEKLFF. The CDR3 DNA reads TGCAGCGTTGAGATGACAGGATATGAAAAACTGTTTTTT.

The chain links TRBV28 to TRBJ2-4; 12 nucleotides line up with TRBD2. Germline V gene lookup returns CDR1 MDHEN and CDR2 SYDVKM. There are 18 residues in the CDR3. Unmatched junction bases numbered 7, after V lost 4 bases and J lost 0 bases. CDR3 loop: CASSSRTSGALAKNIQYF. The CDR3 nucleotides are TGTGCCAGCAGTTCCCGGACTAGCGGGGCCCTAGCCAAAAACATTCAGTACTTC.

The rearrangement joins TRBV11-3 to TRBJ2-3; D is unclear. The length of the CDR3 is 13 residues. Trimming left V 0 bases short and J 4 bases short, with 5 bases between. Looked up from germline, CDR1 is SGHNT and CDR2 is YENEEA. Here the CDR3 DNA reads TGTGCCAGCAGCTTAGAATCCGCAGATACGCAGTATTTT. Protein sequence: CASSLESADTQYF. The complete variable domain, with remaining parts taken from reference TRBV11-3 and TRBJ2-3, reads EAGVVQSPRYKIIEKKQPVAFWCNPISGHNTLYWYLQNLGQGPELLIRYENEEAVDDSQLPKDRFSAERLKGVDSTLKIQPAELGDSAVYLCASSLESADTQYFGPGTRLTVL.

This clone showed up just a few times. The J gene is TRBJ2-5, the V gene TRBV30; 7 nucleotides agree with TRBD1. CDR3 length: 15 residues. CDR1 and CDR2 from the germline V gene are GTSNPN and SVGIG (reference sequence). V shed 2 bases and J 5 bases; nucleotides not matched to a gene: 11. The CDR3 loop reads CAWSLQGLPRETQYF. In DNA form, the CDR3 reads TGTGCCTGGAGTCTACAGGGGCTCCCCCGGGAGACCCAGTACTTC.

The chain is built from TRBV5-1 and TRBJ2-1; 13 bases match TRBD2. Trimming took 1 base from V and 16 from J; bases not matched to a gene: 8. Germline V gene lookup returns CDR1 SGHRS and CDR2 YFSETQ. The CDR3 runs 14 residues. The CDR3 loop reads CASSLPTSGRRNFF. DNA of the CDR3: TGCGCCAGCAGCTTGCCGACTAGCGGGAGGAGGAATTTCTTC.

Comment on this clone: A junction boundary mismatches the germline segment, possibly from a read error. The J gene is TRBJ1-1, the V gene TRBV3-1 (or the pseudogene TRBV3-2); tentative D call: TRBD1 (6 bases). The germline gives CDR1 LGHDT, CDR2 YNNKEL (reference sequence). The CDR3 is 13 amino acids. Here the CDR3 reads CATSRGRNTEAFF. DNA of the CDR3: TGTGCCACCAGCAGGGGAAGGAACACTGAAGCTTTCTTT.

This chain connects TRBV27 to TRBJ2-7; D is unclear. This CDR3 has 15 amino acids. V was shortened by 0 bases and J by 4 bases, with 13 bases between the two germline ends. The V gene's germline CDR1 is MNHEY and CDR2 SMNVEV (reference sequence). CDR3 region: CASSLSYGSIYEQYF. The CDR3 DNA reads TGTGCCAGCAGTTTATCGTACGGGTCGATATACGAGCAGTACTTC.

This clone was picked up one time. The chain carries TRBV19 and TRBJ2-1; TRBD1 matches 8 bases. J lost 9 bases, V lost 3 bases, and 7 bases had no gene match. Germline values: CDR1 LNHDA, CDR2 SQIVND (reference sequence). This CDR3 is built from 14 residues. The CDR3 DNA sequence: TGTGCCAGTAGTATTCGGACAGGGAACACTGAGCAGTTCTTC. Encoded protein: CASSIRTGNTEQFF.

This chain links TRBV5-4 with TRBJ1-2; perhaps TRBD1 as D (6 bases). The germline gives CDR1 SGHNT, CDR2 YYREEE (reference sequence). This CDR3 has 14 residues. The V end was cut by 1 base, the J end by 0 bases, with 7 bases between. CDR3 bases: TGTGCCAGCAGCTTGTGGACAGCTAACTATGGCTACACCTTC. It encodes CASSLWTANYGYTF.

This CDR3 reads CASRRSNEKLFF. In nucleotides, the CDR3 is TGTGCCAGTCGTAGGAGTAATGAAAAACTGTTTTTT. The chain employs TRBV7-2 and TRBJ1-4; D ambiguous. Germline-derived CDR1 and CDR2 are SGHTA and FQGNSA. The germline V and J ends were trimmed by 9 bases and 4 bases, with 9 bases remaining between them. The CDR3 is made up of 12 amino acids.

The rearrangement joins TRBV7-9 to TRBJ1-4; TRBD1 matches 11 bases. This CDR3 region has 18 residues. V trimming: 5 bases; J trimming: 6 bases; junction bases outside the gene matches: 14. Germline V gene lookup returns CDR1 SEHNR and CDR2 FQNEAQ (reference sequence). The CDR3 nucleotides are TGTGCCAGCAGCGTCCGGGACAGGGGGACAGGGGACGATGAAAAACTGTTTTTT. Translation gives CASSVRDRGTGDDEKLFF.

This chain uses TRBV28 with TRBJ2-3, with TRBD1 identical over 7 bases. This CDR3 spans 17 amino acids. Germline-derived CDR1 and CDR2 are MDHEN and SYDVKM. Trimming cost V 2 bases and J 1 base; bases outside gene matches: 9. The CDR3 DNA is TGTGCCAGCAGTTTAGACGGGACAGAAGGGCGCACAGATACGCAGTATTTT. This codes for CASSLDGTEGRTDTQYF.

The rearrangement uses TRBV12-3 or TRBV12-4 and TRBJ1-3; D may be TRBD1 (5 bases). The CDR3 loop spans 12 amino acids. V was clipped by 5 bases and J by 6 bases, with 8 bases between them. The CDR3 here is CASSRGVNTIYF. The DNA of the CDR3 is TGTGCCAGCAGTCGGGGGGTAAACACCATATATTTT.

This rearrangement joins TRBV28 to TRBJ2-1; possible D gene TRBD1, 6 bases. V was trimmed by 5 bases and J by 6 bases, leaving 14 bases between them. The CDR3 runs 14 residues. Germline CDR1 reads MDHEN; CDR2 reads SYDVKM. The CDR3 nucleotides read TGTGCCAGCAGTCCTCAGGGGTTCCCCAATGAGCAGTTCTTC. Amino acids: CASSPQGFPNEQFF.